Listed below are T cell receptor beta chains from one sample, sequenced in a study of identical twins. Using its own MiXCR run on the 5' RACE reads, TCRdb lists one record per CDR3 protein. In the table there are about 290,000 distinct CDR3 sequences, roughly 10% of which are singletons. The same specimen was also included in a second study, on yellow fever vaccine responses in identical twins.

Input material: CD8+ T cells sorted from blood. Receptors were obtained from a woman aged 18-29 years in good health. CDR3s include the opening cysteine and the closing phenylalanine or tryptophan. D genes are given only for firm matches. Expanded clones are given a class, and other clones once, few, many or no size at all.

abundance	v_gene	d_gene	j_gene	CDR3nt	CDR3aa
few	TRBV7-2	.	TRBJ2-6	TGTGCCAGCAGCTTAGTGCCGGGAGCTACTGGGGCCAACGTCCTGACTTTC	CASSLVPGATGANVLTF
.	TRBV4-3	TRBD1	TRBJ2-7	TGCGCCAGCAGCCAACGGACAGGGGTCTACGAGCAGTACTTC	CASSQRTGVYEQYF
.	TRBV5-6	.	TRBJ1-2	TGTGCCAGCAGCTCAGACAGCTTCTATGGCTACACCTTC	CASSSDSFYGYTF
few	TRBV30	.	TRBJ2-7	TGTGCCTGGGCAGACAACTCCTACGAGCAGTACTTC	CAWADNSYEQYF
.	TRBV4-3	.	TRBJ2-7	TGCGCCAGCAGCCAAGACCGGGACGCAGCCTACGAGCAGTACTTC	CASSQDRDAAYEQYF
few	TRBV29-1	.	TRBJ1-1	TGCAGCGTTGAAGATCAGCCGGGAGCTAACACTGAAGCTTTCTTT	CSVEDQPGANTEAFF
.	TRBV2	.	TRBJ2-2	TGTGCCAGCAGGTCAGGGAACACCGGGGAGCTGTTTTTT	CASRSGNTGELFF
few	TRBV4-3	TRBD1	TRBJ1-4	TGCGCCAGCAGCCAGGACAGGGGGCCGAATGAAAAACTGTTTTTT	CASSQDRGPNEKLFF
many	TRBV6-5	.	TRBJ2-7	TGTGCCAGCAGTTACGACGTCTCCTACGAGCAGTACTTC	CASSYDVSYEQYF
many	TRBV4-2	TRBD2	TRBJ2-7	TGTGCCAGCAGCCAAGGGACTAGCGGGAGCGGGAGGGAGCAGTACTTC	CASSQGTSGSGREQYF
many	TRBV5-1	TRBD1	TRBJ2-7	TGTGCCAGCAGTTACGGACAGGGGGCATACGAGCAGTACTTC	CASSYGQGAYEQYF
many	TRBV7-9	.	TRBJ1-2	TGTGCCAGCAGCCTAACCTCCCGGTATACACCTTATGGCTACACCTTC	CASSLTSRYTPYGYTF
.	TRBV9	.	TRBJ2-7	TGTGCCAGCAGCGTAGAAGGAGGGGGGTTCTACGAGCAGTACTTC	CASSVEGGGFYEQYF
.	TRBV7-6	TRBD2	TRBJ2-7	TGTGCCAGCAGCTTGACTAGCGAGGGGGACGAGCAGTACTTC	CASSLTSEGDEQYF
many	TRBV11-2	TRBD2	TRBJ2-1	TGTGCCAGCAGCCCAGGACTAGCTGGATTGAGTCATGAGCAGTTCTTC	CASSPGLAGLSHEQFF
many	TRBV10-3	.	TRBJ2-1	TGTGCCATCAGTGAGTCCGGTGTCGAGCAGTTCTTC	CAISESGVEQFF
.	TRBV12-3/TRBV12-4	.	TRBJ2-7	TGTGCCAGCAGTTTCGACGGCAGTTACCTCTACGAGCAGTACTTC	CASSFDGSYLYEQYF
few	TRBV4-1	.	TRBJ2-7	TGCGCCAGCAGCCAATGGGGCAGGGGCGAGGAGCAGTACTTC	CASSQWGRGEEQYF
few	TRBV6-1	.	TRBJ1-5	TGTGCCAGCAGTGGGGGGCTCCCGGGGGAGGTTGATCAGCCCCAGCATTTT	CASSGGLPGEVDQPQHF
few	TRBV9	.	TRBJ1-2	TGTGCCAGCAGCGTAGGATCCGACGGCTACACCTTC	CASSVGSDGYTF
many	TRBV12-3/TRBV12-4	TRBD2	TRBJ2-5	TGTGCCAGCAGCTCAGCGGGAGAGGGAGAAGAGACCCAGTACTTC	CASSSAGEGEETQYF
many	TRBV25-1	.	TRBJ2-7	TGTGCCAGCATAGGCTACGGGAATGGCTACGAGCAGTACTTC	CASIGYGNGYEQYF
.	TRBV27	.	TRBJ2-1	TGTGCCAGCAGTTTGCGGGGAAACAATGAGCAGTTCTTC	CASSLRGNNEQFF
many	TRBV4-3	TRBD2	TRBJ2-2	TGCGCCAGCAGCCAAGATCGGCTAGCGGGAGTGAGCACCGGGGAGCTGTTTTTT	CASSQDRLAGVSTGELFF
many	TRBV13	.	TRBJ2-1	TGTGCCAGCAGTCAAAGAGCGCGGAAGGTGCAGTTCTTC	CASSQRARKVQFF
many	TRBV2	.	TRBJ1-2	TGTGCCAGCAGCGACTGGACGGCCTCCAACTATGGCTACACCTTC	CASSDWTASNYGYTF
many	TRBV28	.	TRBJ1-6	TGTGCCAGCAGTTTATCCCAGGACAGCTTTAATTCACCCCTCCACTTT	CASSLSQDSFNSPLHF
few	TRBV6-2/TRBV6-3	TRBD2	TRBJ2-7	TGTGCCATCGACGGACTAGCTTATGAGGAGCAGTACTTC	CAIDGLAYEEQYF
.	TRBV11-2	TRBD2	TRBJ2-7	TGTGCCAGCAGCTCCTTAAGCGGGGGGGCTCTGGACGAGCAGTACTTC	CASSSLSGGALDEQYF
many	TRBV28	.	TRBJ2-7	TGTGCCAGCAGTTTTCCCCTGACAGTCTACGAGCAGTACTTC	CASSFPLTVYEQYF
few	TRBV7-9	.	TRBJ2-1	TGTGCCAGCAGGCCCTTAGTGGCGGGTCAAGCCTACAATGAGCAGTTCTTC	CASRPLVAGQAYNEQFF
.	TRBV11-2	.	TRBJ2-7	TGTGCCAGCAGCTTAGATACCCCAACCGGCACAAGGCACGAGCAGTACTTC	CASSLDTPTGTRHEQYF
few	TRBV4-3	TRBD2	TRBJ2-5	TGCGCCAGCAGCCAAGAGCGGGGGAGTCTAGAGACCCAGTACTTC	CASSQERGSLETQYF
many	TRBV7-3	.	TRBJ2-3	TGTGCCAGCAGAGGGGCTGGCACAGATACGCAGTATTTT	CASRGAGTDTQYF
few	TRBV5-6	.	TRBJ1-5	TGTGCCAGCAGCGCTGGTGGGAATCAGCCCCAGCATTTT	CASSAGGNQPQHF
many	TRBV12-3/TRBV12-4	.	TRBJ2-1	TGTGCCACCACCCGGGGTAGCTCCTACAATGAGCAGTTCTTC	CATTRGSSYNEQFF
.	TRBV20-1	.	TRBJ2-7	TGCAGTGCTAGGGACCCGGACAGTACCGCACCCTACGAGCAGTACTTC	CSARDPDSTAPYEQYF
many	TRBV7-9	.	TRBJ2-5	TGTGCCAGCAGCTTCCAGCAGTCGGTCGAAGAGACCCAGTACTTC	CASSFQQSVEETQYF
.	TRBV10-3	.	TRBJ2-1	TGTGCCATCAGTGAGTCGGTTCTAGCGGAGCAGTTCTTC	CAISESVLAEQFF
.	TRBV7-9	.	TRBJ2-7	TGTGCCAGCAGCTTAATGAGTGGCGAGCAGTACTTC	CASSLMSGEQYF
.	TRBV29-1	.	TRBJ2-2	TGCAGCGTTGAGATAAGAGGACCCGACGCCGGGGAGCTGTTTTTT	CSVEIRGPDAGELFF
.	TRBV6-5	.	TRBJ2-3	TGTGCCAGCAGTTATTTGTCCTCGCCAGATACGCAGTATTTT	CASSYLSSPDTQYF
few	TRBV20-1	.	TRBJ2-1	TGCAGTGCTACCTCCGGGGGGCCTTACAATGAGCAGTTCTTC	CSATSGGPYNEQFF